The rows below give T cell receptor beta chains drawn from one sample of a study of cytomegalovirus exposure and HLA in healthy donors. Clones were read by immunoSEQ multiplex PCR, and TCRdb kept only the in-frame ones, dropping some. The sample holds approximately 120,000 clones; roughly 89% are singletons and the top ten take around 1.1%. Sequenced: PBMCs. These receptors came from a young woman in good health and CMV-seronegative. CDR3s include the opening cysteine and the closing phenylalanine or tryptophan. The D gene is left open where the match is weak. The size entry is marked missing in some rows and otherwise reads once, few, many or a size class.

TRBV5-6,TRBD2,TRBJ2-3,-,CASSSGLAEASSTDTQYF,TGTGCCAGCAGCTCAGGACTAGCGGAAGCGTCTAGCACAGATACGCAGTATTTT
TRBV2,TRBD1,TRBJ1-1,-,CASSGTGITADTEAFF,TGTGCCAGCAGTGGGACAGGGATTACTGCGGACACTGAAGCTTTCTTT
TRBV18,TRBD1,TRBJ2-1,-,CASSQKGQGMDNEQFF,TGTGCCAGCTCACAAAAGGGACAGGGTATGGACAATGAGCAGTTCTTC
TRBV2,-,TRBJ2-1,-,CASSPGLKNEQFF,TGTGCCAGCAGTCCGGGACTCAAGAATGAGCAGTTCTTC
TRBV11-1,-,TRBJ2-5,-,CASSLGTEETQYF,TGTGCCAGCAGCTTAGGGACAGAAGAGACCCAGTACTTC
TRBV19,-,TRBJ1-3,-,CASSGSSGNTIYF,TGTGCCAGCTCGGGGAGCTCTGGAAACACCATATATTTT
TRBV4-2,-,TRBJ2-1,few,CASSQARLGWNNEQFF,TGTGCCAGCAGCCAAGCCCGGCTAGGATGGAACAATGAGCAGTTCTTC
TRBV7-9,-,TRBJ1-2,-,CASSFTNYGYTF,TGTGCCAGCAGCTTCACTAACTATGGCTACACCTTC
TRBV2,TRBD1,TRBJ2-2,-,CASSELPGQGNTGELFF,TGTGCCAGCAGTGAACTTCCGGGACAGGGTAACACCGGGGAGCTGTTTTTT
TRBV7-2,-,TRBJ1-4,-,CASSLAPGTSEKLFF,TGTGCCAGCAGCTTAGCTCCCGGGACATCCGAAAAACTGTTTTTT
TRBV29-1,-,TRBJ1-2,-,CSVREGQGANYGYTF,TGCAGCGTCCGGGAGGGCCAAGGGGCTAACTATGGCTACACCTTC
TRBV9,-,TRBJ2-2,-,CASSVTDSNTGELFF,TGTGCCAGCAGTGTTACGGACAGTAACACCGGGGAGCTGTTTTTT
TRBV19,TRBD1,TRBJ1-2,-,CAARQGARYGYTF,TGTGCCGCCAGACAGGGGGCTCGGTATGGCTACACCTTC
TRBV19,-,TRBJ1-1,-,CASTKLRGTEAFF,TGTGCCAGTACCAAACTTAGGGGGACTGAAGCTTTCTTT
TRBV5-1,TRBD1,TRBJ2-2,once,CASSWGQESTGELFF,TGCGCCAGCAGCTGGGGACAGGAGTCCACCGGGGAGCTGTTTTTT